The 20 T cell receptor beta chains below were found in one sample sequenced in a study of blood T cell repertoires in COVID-19 (dated by TCRdb to about 2020). Library creation used the immunoSEQ multiplex PCR assay. TCRdb obtained this table from immuneACCESS and retained in-frame rearrangements with V and J assigned. These tables miss some clones; where compared with another copy, unresolved V genes account for less than half of the shortfall, and the remainder is unexplained. Here the sample has about 87,000 clones; about 71% occur a single time. Together, the top ten hold 4% to 5.5% of the sample. Sequencing was performed on peripheral blood. The origin of the receptors is a woman aged 50 to 65 with acute or convalescent COVID-19.

This clone appeared a single time. This chain joins TRBV6-5 and TRBJ1-5; 7 nucleotides align to TRBD1. V gave up 6 bases and J gave up 4 bases; unmatched junction bases: 6. Looked up from germline, CDR1 is MNHEY and CDR2 is SVGAGI. The CDR3 sequence is 14 residues long. CDR3: CASRGTASNQPQHF. CDR3 nucleotides: TGTGCCAGCAGGGGGACAGCGTCGAATCAGCCCCAGCATTTT.

The V and J genes are TRBV28 and TRBJ2-3; D remains ambiguous. The CDR3 sequence is 18 residues long. Trimming removed 4 bases at V and 3 bases at J, with 23 bases between. Germline values: CDR1 MDHEN, CDR2 SYDVKM. The DNA of the CDR3 is TGTGCCAGCAGTTCTTTGCTCGAATCTGGGCAGGTAACAGATACGCAGTATTTT. Its translation: CASSSLLESGQVTDTQYF.

V and J are TRBV2 and TRBJ2-5; 10 bases fit TRBD2. J gave up 5 bases and V 2 bases, and 11 bases lay outside the gene matches. The CDR3 has 17 residues. Germline CDR1 reads SNHLY; CDR2 reads FYNNEI. The CDR3 here is CASSELVSGGAWETQYF. DNA of the CDR3: TGTGCCAGCAGTGAACTGGTAAGCGGGGGGGCCTGGGAGACCCAGTACTTC.

The rearrangement joins TRBV6-5 to TRBJ2-3; weak D call: TRBD1 (5 bases). The V gene lost 0 bases and the J gene lost 5 bases, with 12 bases spanning the gap. The CDR3 extends over 15 amino acids. Germline V CDR1 and CDR2: MNHEY, SVGAGI. DNA of the CDR3: TGTGCCAGCAGTTACTCCAGGGTCCCGGGAGATACGCAGTATTTT. Encoded protein: CASSYSRVPGDTQYF.

This rearrangement joins TRBV10-3 to TRBJ2-5; tentative D call: TRBD2 (5 bases). CDR3 length: 13 residues. Deletions cut 10 bases from V and 2 bases from J, with 14 bases between. CDR1 is ENHRY, CDR2 SYGVKD, per germline. CDR3 amino acids: CATGVWEQETQYF. CDR3 nucleotides: TGTGCCACCGGGGTTTGGGAGCAAGAGACCCAGTACTTC.

V gene TRBV18 combines with J gene TRBJ2-1, with 7 bases matching TRBD2. This CDR3 has 16 residues. The germline CDR1 and CDR2 sequences are KGHSH and LQKENI. Trimming at V came to 0 bases and at J to 7 bases, leaving 9 bases not matched to a gene. CDR3 sequence: CASSPPSSGYNNEQFF. Written as DNA, the CDR3 is TGTGCCAGCTCACCACCCTCTAGCGGCTACAATAATGAGCAGTTCTTC.

J is TRBJ2-2 and V is TRBV18, with a weak D call TRBD2 (5 bases). The ends were cut back, 3 bases at V and 7 bases at J, with 9 bases in the middle. This CDR3 has 13 residues. Germline V gives CDR1 KGHSH, CDR2 LQKENI. CDR3 bases: TGTGCCAGCTCACCGAGGGTGGACGGGGAGCTGTTTTTT. It yields the protein CASSPRVDGELFF.

At least ten counts were recorded for this clone. This rearrangement joins TRBV19 to TRBJ1-1; D is undetermined. This CDR3 has 14 amino acids. In germline, CDR1 is LNHDA, CDR2 SQIVND (reference sequence). V lost 5 bases to trimming and J lost 5 bases, with 15 bases between them. CDR3 sequence reads: CASSAEGPRTEAFF. The CDR3 nucleotides read TGTGCCAGTAGTGCCGAAGGTCCGAGGACTGAAGCTTTCTTT. The variable domain in full, completed from reference TRBV19 and TRBJ1-1, reads DGGITQSPKYLFRKEGQNVTLSCEQNLNHDAMYWYRQDPGQGLRLIYYSQIVNDFQKGDIAEGYSVSREKKESFPLTVTSAQKNPTAFYLCASSAEGPRTEAFFGQGTRLTVV.

This clone has a handful of counts. The chain couples TRBV10-2 to TRBJ2-1, with 14 bases that match TRBD2. Trimming at V came to 0 bases and at J to 0 bases, leaving 7 bases not matched to a gene. This CDR3 contains 20 residues. CDR1 and CDR2 from the germline V gene are WSHSY and SAAADI. Here the CDR3 reads CASSESGWTSGGPSYNEQFF. As DNA, the CDR3 is TGCGCCAGCAGTGAGTCAGGTTGGACTAGCGGGGGGCCCTCCTACAATGAGCAGTTCTTC.

This rearrangement joins TRBV6-2 or TRBV6-3 to TRBJ2-7; no clear D gene. Germline CDR1 is MNHEY and CDR2 is SVGEGT. Trimming cost V 2 bases and J 4 bases, with 6 bases left between them. The CDR3 contains 12 residues. Here the CDR3 reads CASSYGRYEQYF. CDR3 bases: TGTGCCAGCAGTTACGGGCGTTACGAGCAGTACTTC.

This clone has just a few counts. The gene calls are TRBV7-9 and TRBJ1-6; 10 positions agree with TRBD1. V dropped 5 bases and J dropped 7; count of bases not matched to a gene: 8. Per germline, CDR1 SEHNR and CDR2 FQNEAQ (reference sequence). The CDR3 has 16 residues. This chain's CDR3 is CASSPRTGGLNSPLHF. The CDR3 DNA is TGTGCCAGCAGCCCCCGGACAGGGGGATTGAATTCACCCCTCCACTTT.

This clone has just a few counts. The V and J genes are TRBV9 and TRBJ1-6; 8 positions match TRBD1. Germline V gene sequence: CDR1 SGDLS, CDR2 YYNGEE. The J segment lost 8 bases and the V segment lost 4 bases, leaving 11 bases of the junction unmatched. The CDR3 spans 16 residues. The CDR3 loop is CASSSQGGREDSPLHF. The CDR3 DNA is TGTGCCAGCAGCTCACAGGGGGGGCGCGAGGATTCACCCCTCCACTTT.

This clone was seen just once. The rearrangement uses TRBV3-1 (or the pseudogene TRBV3-2) and TRBJ2-1; 8 nucleotides align to TRBD1. The trim removed 1 base at V and 9 bases at J, leaving 5 bases unmatched. The CDR3 contains 14 residues. Germline V CDR1 and CDR2: LGHDT, YNNKEL (reference sequence). The CDR3 spells CASSQVQGVGEQFF. The CDR3 DNA follows: TGTGCCAGCAGCCAAGTACAGGGGGTCGGTGAGCAGTTCTTC.

The chain joins TRBV5-4 to TRBJ1-1; 7 positions match TRBD1. After removal of 4 bases from V and 4 bases from J, the junction contained 10 bases not matched to a gene. The CDR3 is 15 residues long. CDR1 SGHNT and CDR2 YYREEE come from the germline V gene (reference sequence). CDR3 amino acids: CASSPQTGYGTEAFF. CDR3 sequence (DNA): TGTGCCAGCAGCCCTCAGACAGGGTACGGCACTGAAGCTTTCTTT.

This chain links TRBV5-3 with TRBJ1-5; TRBD1 aligns across 7 bases. TRBV5-3 is annotated as an ORF whose role is uncertain. This CDR3 contains 20 residues. V shed 3 bases, J shed 2 bases, and the junction held 20 bases outside the gene matches. CDR3 protein: CARSSRDAVQGGIGNQPQHF. The CDR3 region has the DNA TGTGCCAGAAGCTCCCGGGACGCTGTTCAGGGGGGTATCGGCAATCAGCCCCAGCATTTT.

This chain joins TRBV7-8 and TRBJ2-5; tentative D call: TRBD2 (5 bases). CDR1 is SGHVS and CDR2 is FQNEAQ in the germline V gene. The CDR3 totals 13 residues. V was pared by 3 bases and J by 5 bases, with 10 bases between. The CDR3 region has the DNA TGTGCCAGCAGCTTCGAGGGTGGGGAGACCCAGTACTTC. Protein product: CASSFEGGETQYF.

This clone was counted between two and nine times. The J gene is TRBJ2-1, the V gene TRBV5-1; the D gene is possibly TRBD2 (6 bases). CDR3 length: 17 residues. Trimming took off 0 bases at V and 5 bases at J, with 18 bases between the two ends. Per germline, CDR1 SGHRS and CDR2 YFSETQ. The CDR3 reads CASSLDWDLTHNNEQFF. CDR3 coding DNA: TGCGCCAGCAGCTTGGACTGGGACTTGACCCATAACAATGAGCAGTTCTTC.

CDR3 amino acids: CASSYLGTADYGYTF. CDR3 DNA: TGTGCCAGCAGTTACCTGGGGACAGCGGACTATGGCTACACCTTC. The J gene is TRBJ1-2, the V gene TRBV6-5; 7 bases fit TRBD1. The CDR3 runs to 15 residues. J gave up 3 bases and V 2 bases, and 6 bases lay outside the gene matches. The germline CDR1 and CDR2 sequences are MNHEY and SVGAGI.

The chain is built from TRBV7-2 and TRBJ2-7, with 7 bases aligning to TRBD2. The CDR3 spans 14 residues. V dropped 2 bases and J dropped 5; count of bases not matched to a gene: 6. Germline assignment: CDR1 SGHTA and CDR2 FQGNSA. The CDR3 reads CASSLQGGSDEQYF. In DNA form, the CDR3 reads TGTGCCAGCAGCTTACAGGGAGGGAGCGACGAGCAGTACTTC.

The chain recombines TRBV6-5 with TRBJ2-7; 8 bases agree with TRBD2. The CDR3 is 13 residues long. The trim removed 4 bases at V and 6 bases at J, leaving 5 bases unmatched. CDR1 MNHEY and CDR2 SVGAGI come from the germline V gene. CDR3 sequence: CASSFPGGLEQYF. In nucleotides, the CDR3 is TGTGCCAGCAGTTTCCCGGGGGGGCTCGAGCAGTACTTC.